This TCR beta chain was profiled in a study of blood T cell repertoires in COVID-19 (dated by TCRdb to the early 2020s). In the study overall: The collaborator samples originated in the United States, Italy and Spain and spanned the acute and convalescent phases of COVID-19. The samples were drawn from two sources: the first 160 participants of the ongoing ImmuneRACE study, and 1,200 or so subjects contributed by 6 global collaborators. The prospective study material was composed of cDNA or gDNA derived from T cells, B-cell-depleted T cells, or PBMCs. Subjects who had been exposed to COVID-19, were actively infected with it, or had recovered from it provided the deeply sampled blood TCRbeta repertoires that made up the dataset. Where available, HLA class I and class II types were obtained from metadata supplied by the sample provider rather than from assay-based typing. A de-identified subject ID, COVID-19 status, age in years and sex were almost always included in the sample metadata. The repertoires were released in a freely available public database intended as a resource for research on the immune response to SARS-CoV-2.

What the study reported, not specific to this receptor: Clinical and demographic metadata were provided uncurated, with the amount varying by source and participant.

From the germline V gene, CDR1 is KGHSY and CDR2 is FQNENV. The CDR3 contains 15 residues, cysteine and phenylalanine counted. The read is trimmed to its CDR3 DNA, 45 bases read in frame from base 1. A distance of 16 bases separates the germline ends of V and J, which lose 0 bases and 13 bases respectively. The immunoSEQ Assay, a bias-controlled multiplex PCR, was used to amplify TCRbeta CDR3 regions from genomic DNA. In the paper's pipeline: Nucleated cell counts per sample were estimated from amplification of reference gene primers within the assay. To quantify the absolute abundance of each unique TCRbeta CDR3 rearrangement, sequence reads were collapsed and filtered. Productive Simpson clonality was computed per sample as the square root of Simpson's diversity index over productive rearrangements. Held by TCRdb, this immuneACCESS table contains in-frame sequences only and omits some clones. Under half of the omission traces to an unresolved V gene where checked; the cause of the rest is unknown. The DNA gave D and trimming, while V, J and clone size come from that table. The sample contains under 85,000 clones, 75% to 90% of them found a single time. The ten most abundant clones make up approximately 15% of the sample.

Collaborating institutions collected whole blood in K2EDTA tubes following their own protocols. For TCRbeta analysis, collaborators shipped samples in one of three forms: frozen whole blood, isolated PBMCs, or DNA extracted from either of those sample types. In the case of this clone: Its antigen remains unidentified. Per-base quality was not reported, and no clone a single base away is much larger than it.

The sequence was collected from a man aged 70 or older with active or convalescent COVID-19. The chain couples TRBV16 to TRBJ1-6; TRBD1 is a weak D gene call, 5 bases matching. Sample: peripheral blood. Here is the DNA: TGTGCCAGCAGCCAATCGGGGACGTACGGGGGGCCCCTCCACTTT. Translated, this is CASSQSGTYGGPLHF.